The clone carrying this T cell receptor beta chain was seen ten or more times. Its antigen is not known. Germline trimming cut 4 bases from V and 2 bases from J; bases unmatched to any gene: 5. CDR1 and CDR2 (germline): SGHNT, YYREEE (reference sequence). The CDR3 is 14 residues long. This sample stems from a study of read filtering for tumor transcriptome and immune sequencing. At the level of the study: The cohort had roughly 16 men and some 13 women aged about 45 to 80, mean about 66 years. After DNase treatment, RNA was made into whole-transcriptome libraries.

Study results and caveats: RNA-seq captured clonotypes less deeply and reliably than IR-seq.

Molecular barcoded adaptors covering alpha/delta and beta/gamma chains were used on around 400 ng RNA. TCRdb reanalysed the reads using MiXCR and keeps one entry per CDR3 protein. Found here are more than 55,000 distinct CDR3 sequences, roughly 20% of them singletons; the top ten hold about 17%. The receptor was isolated from a donor at least 40 years old with multiple myeloma. The rearrangement links TRBV5-4 to TRBJ1-2, with TRBD1 identical over 7 bases. The specimen was a population of CD138-negative cells sorted from bone marrow. CDR3 nucleotides: TGTGCCAGCAGCCTGGACAGGAGAAACTATGGCTACACCTTC. Amino acid sequence: CASSLDRRNYGYTF.